Presented here are 29 T cell receptor beta chains from one specimen sequenced in a study of sequential checkpoint blockade in melanoma. Specified treatment: randomized to nivolumab then ipilimumab (arm A) or the reverse (arm B). Method: immunoSEQ multiplex PCR; TCRdb's copy keeps in-frame clones and lacks some. The table has about 22,000 clones, around two thirds seen once. This specimen was CD8+ T cells sorted from blood (inferred from file names), taken from a patient given nivolumab and ipilimumab in sequence. The receptors were gathered from a human donor with melanoma.

V gene TRBV7-3 combines with J gene TRBJ2-1, with 8 bases identical to TRBD2. Trimming at V came to 2 bases and at J to 3 bases, leaving 6 bases not matched to a gene. Germline-derived CDR1 and CDR2 are SGHTA and FQGTGA. The CDR3 covers 16 residues. CDR3 sequence (DNA): TGTGCCAGCAGCTTAGGAGCGGGGGCCCTCTACAATGAGCAGTTCTTC. This translates into CASSLGAGALYNEQFF.

This chain joins TRBV5-1 and TRBJ2-5; possibly TRBD2 for D (6 bases). Germline CDR1 and CDR2: SGHRS and YFSETQ. Trimming left V 4 bases short and J 4 bases short, with 17 bases between. The CDR3 contains 15 residues. DNA for the CDR3: TGCGCCAGCAGCCCCATAGGAGGGCTCTTAGAGACCCAGTACTTC. The encoded protein is CASSPIGGLLETQYF. Using reference TRBV5-1 and TRBJ2-5 for the parts outside the CDR3, the full variable domain is KAGVTQTPRYLIKTRGQQVTLSCSPISGHRSVSWYQQTPGQGLQFLFEYFSETQRNKGNFPGRFSGRQFSNSRSEMNVSTLELGDSALYLCASSPIGGLLETQYFGPGTRLLVL.

The chain recombines TRBV6-5 with TRBJ1-1; 7 bases are shared with TRBD1. Unmatched junction bases numbered 2, after V lost 0 bases and J lost 4 bases. The germline CDR1 and CDR2 sequences are MNHEY and SVGAGI. CDR3 length: 14 amino acids. This CDR3 is CASSYSEGATEAFF. DNA of the CDR3: TGTGCCAGCAGTTACTCCGAGGGGGCCACTGAAGCTTTCTTT.

By frequency in the sample, this clone is medium-sized. The genes are TRBV7-2 and TRBJ1-5, with D uncertain. CDR3 length: 13 residues. V lost 2 bases, J lost 4 bases, and 6 bases lay in between. The germline V gene encodes CDR1 SGHTA and CDR2 FQGNSA. CDR3: CASSLWANQPQHF. For the CDR3, the DNA is TGTGCCAGCAGCTTATGGGCGAATCAGCCCCAGCATTTT.

The chain links TRBV10-1 to TRBJ1-1; 8 nucleotides agree with TRBD1. J was trimmed by 1 base and V by 6 bases; bases with no gene match: 10. Looked up from germline, CDR1 is WNHNN and CDR2 is SYGVQD (reference sequence). This CDR3 is 16 amino acids long. The CDR3 DNA sequence: TGCGCCAGCAGGAGAAAATGGCAGGGGGCGAACACTGAAGCTTTCTTT. Translated: CASRRKWQGANTEAFF.

This clone is labeled medium-sized (0.01 to 0.1%). This sequence joins TRBV5-4 and TRBJ1-6; D may be TRBD1 (6 bases). Germline V gene lookup returns CDR1 SGHNT and CDR2 YYREEE (reference sequence). V was cut by 3 bases and J by 8 bases, with 18 bases left in between. The CDR3 contains 16 residues. The CDR3 region is CASSSLGGRSDSPLHF. The CDR3 region has the DNA TGTGCCAGCAGCTCGCTGGGGGGGCGGTCGGATTCACCCCTCCACTTT. Full variable domain (remainder filled in from reference TRBV5-4 and TRBJ1-6): ETGVTQSPTHLIKTRGQQVTLRCSSQSGHNTVSWYQQALGQGPQFIFQYYREEENGRGNFPPRFSGLQFPNYSSELNVNALELDDSALYLCASSSLGGRSDSPLHFGNGTRLTVT.

This clone showed up just a few times. The chain uses TRBV7-2 and TRBJ2-2; D might be TRBD1 (6 bases). The CDR3 spans 16 residues. Germline V lookup: CDR1 SGHTA, CDR2 FQGNSA. V lost 5 bases, J lost 4 bases, and 17 bases lay in between. CDR3 DNA sequence: TGTGCCAGCAGCCACCTGACAGGACACCTCACCGGGGAGCTGTTTTTT. As protein: CASSHLTGHLTGELFF.

This clone was observed a handful of times. The chain has TRBV5-6 and TRBJ2-7, with TRBD2 as a possible D gene (6 bases). V gave up 4 bases and J gave up 3 bases, with 11 bases separating them. CDR1 SGHDT and CDR2 YYEEEE come from the germline V gene. CDR3 size: 13 residues. CDR3 nucleotide sequence: TGTGCCAGCAGCCCCCGGGAGAACTACGAGCAGTACGTC. This translates into CASSPRENYEQYV.

The V and J genes are TRBV9 and TRBJ2-1; the D gene is possibly TRBD2 (6 bases). The CDR3 covers 13 residues. Trimming removed 0 bases at V and 6 bases at J, with 7 bases between. CDR1 SGDLS and CDR2 YYNGEE come from the germline V gene. The CDR3 nucleotides are TGTGCCAGCAGCGTAGGGGACTTCAATGAGCAGTTCTTC. It specifies CASSVGDFNEQFF.

The chain employs TRBV6-6 and TRBJ2-2; D possibly corresponds to TRBD2 (6 bases). V was clipped by 6 bases and J by 7 bases, with 9 bases between them. The CDR3 extends over 12 amino acids. Germline V CDR1 and CDR2: MNHNY, SVGAGI (reference sequence). For the CDR3, the DNA is TGTGCCAGCAGCCAGGGAGGCGGGGAGCTGTTTTTT. Its translation: CASSQGGGELFF.

The chain combines TRBV4-1 with TRBJ1-2; weak D call: TRBD1 (6 bases). The V end was cut by 4 bases, the J end by 7 bases, with 22 bases between. Germline V gives CDR1 MGHRA, CDR2 YSYEKL. The CDR3 loop spans 16 amino acids. The CDR3 is CASSPQWGRGDSGYTF. CDR3 DNA: TGCGCCAGCAGCCCGCAATGGGGCAGGGGAGACTCTGGCTACACCTTC.

Written as DNA, the CDR3 is TGTGCCAGCAGCCCCGGGTGGCGGGGGGGCGGCGATGAGCAGTTCTTC. Its translation is CASSPGWRGGGDEQFF. V usage is TRBV11-2 and J usage is TRBJ2-1; 9 positions agree with TRBD2. Unmatched junction bases numbered 13, after V lost 5 bases and J lost 8 bases. The length of the CDR3 is 16 residues. Looked up from germline, CDR1 is SGHAT and CDR2 is FQNNGV.

The V call is TRBV27, the J call TRBJ2-3; D is possibly TRBD2 (6 bases). V lost 6 bases to trimming and J lost 1 base, with 14 bases between them. This CDR3 is 15 amino acids long. Looked up from germline, CDR1 is MNHEY and CDR2 is SMNVEV (reference sequence). CDR3 in amino acids: CASSWGTPGTDTQYF. The CDR3 DNA reads TGTGCCAGCAGCTGGGGGACTCCAGGCACAGATACGCAGTATTTT.

The chain combines TRBV5-1 with TRBJ1-5, with D maybe TRBD1 (5 bases). The germline V gene has CDR1 SGHRS and CDR2 YFSETQ. Trimming took off 0 bases at V and 5 bases at J, with 12 bases between the two ends. This CDR3 is built from 15 residues. CDR3 sequence reads: CASSLEAGYDQPQHF. The CDR3, as DNA: TGCGCCAGCAGCTTGGAAGCAGGGTACGATCAGCCCCAGCATTTT.

This clone was observed a handful of times. The chain joins TRBV7-2 to TRBJ1-1; tentatively, D is TRBD1 (5 bases). V was trimmed by 5 bases and J by 1 base, leaving 11 bases between them. The CDR3 runs 14 residues. CDR1 SGHTA and CDR2 FQGNSA come from the germline V gene. CDR3 DNA: TGTGCCAGCAGCCAAGAAACAGGGAACACTGAAGCTTTCTTT. Translation gives CASSQETGNTEAFF.

The rearrangement links TRBV7-2 to TRBJ1-6; D may be TRBD1 (6 bases). CDR1 SGHTA and CDR2 FQGNSA come from the germline V gene. V shed 8 bases and J shed 7 bases, with 15 bases lying between them. The CDR3 extends over 14 amino acids. CDR3 region: CASGQGPGNSPLHF. Written as DNA, the CDR3 is TGTGCCAGCGGTCAGGGGCCCGGCAATTCACCCCTCCACTTT.

This clone came up a few times. The chain couples TRBV11-2 to TRBJ1-1; D call uncertain. CDR1 and CDR2 (germline): SGHAT, FQNNGV. The CDR3 extends over 13 amino acids. With 2 bases removed from V and 4 bases from J, the gap between germline ends came to 8 bases. The DNA of the CDR3 is TGTGCCAGCAGCTTACAGGTGGGCACTGAAGCTTTCTTT. It encodes CASSLQVGTEAFF.

This chain joins TRBV4-3 and TRBJ2-7; D may be TRBD1 (6 bases). V gave up 1 base and J gave up 2 bases, with 15 bases separating them. Germline CDR1 LGHNA, CDR2 YSLEER. CDR3 size: 16 residues. The DNA for the CDR3 is TGCGCCAGCAGCCAAGGGACAGCGACTCAAACCTACGAGCAGTACTTC. This gives the protein CASSQGTATQTYEQYF.

On this clone itself: A much larger clone differs from this one at a single base, so this may be a read error. V and J are TRBV21-1 and TRBJ1-4. TRBV21-1 is tagged as a pseudogene. CDR3 length equals 17 residues. The CDR3, as DNA: TGTGCCAGCAGCAAAGTTTTGTCCCACTGGGAGGATGAAAAACTGTTTTTT. Protein sequence: CASSKVLSHWEDEKLFF.

This rearrangement joins TRBV7-7 to TRBJ2-5; 11 nucleotides line up with TRBD2. After removal of 0 bases from V and 4 bases from J, the junction contained 1 base not matched to a gene. The germline gives CDR1 SSHAT, CDR2 FNYEAQ (reference sequence). CDR3 length: 15 amino acids. CDR3: CASSLATSGAETQYF. The CDR3 DNA sequence: TGTGCCAGCAGCTTAGCGACTAGCGGGGCAGAGACCCAGTACTTC.

The V gene is TRBV9, the J gene TRBJ1-2, with a tentative D call TRBD1 (5 bases). CDR3 length: 15 amino acids. Germline CDR1 reads SGDLS; CDR2 reads YYNGEE. Trimming removed 1 base from V and 6 bases from J, with 16 bases in between. The CDR3: CASSVYAGKQDGYTF. The DNA of the CDR3 is TGTGCCAGCAGCGTATACGCGGGAAAACAGGATGGCTACACCTTC.

The chain recombines TRBV27 with TRBJ2-2, with D possibly TRBD1 on 5 matching bases. V was pared by 3 bases and J by 2 bases, with 16 bases between. The CDR3 loop spans 17 amino acids. The germline CDR1 and CDR2 sequences are MNHEY and SMNVEV (reference sequence). In DNA, the CDR3 is TGTGCCAGCAGTTTTTCCCCCTTCGACAGAAACACCGGGGAGCTGTTTTTT. The encoded protein is CASSFSPFDRNTGELFF.

This rearrangement joins TRBV5-6 to TRBJ2-4; the match to TRBD1 covers 7 bases. V lost 3 bases to trimming and J lost 9 bases; unmatched junction nucleotides: 9. Germline CDR1 and CDR2: SGHDT and YYEEEE. The CDR3 has 14 amino acids. CDR3 sequence (DNA): TGTGCCAGCAGCTCGGGACAGCCCGCGAGCATTCAGTACTTC. Translation: CASSSGQPASIQYF.

The rearrangement joins TRBV7-9 to TRBJ2-1; TRBD2 matches 9 bases. Looked up from germline, CDR1 is SEHNR and CDR2 is FQNEAQ (reference sequence). J lost 8 bases, V lost 5 bases, and 7 bases had no gene match. This CDR3 contains 14 residues. This chain's CDR3 is CASSPAGGGDEQFF. CDR3 coding DNA: TGTGCCAGCAGCCCAGCGGGGGGCGGGGATGAGCAGTTCTTC.

This clone appeared once. V gene TRBV6-6 combines with J gene TRBJ2-2; TRBD1 is a possible D gene (6 bases). Between the trimmed V and J ends, which lost 5 bases and 4 bases, there was a span of 11 bases. Germline V gene data show CDR1 as MNHNY and CDR2 as SVGAGI (reference sequence). The CDR3 loop spans 14 amino acids. The CDR3 DNA sequence: TGTGCCAGCAGTCGAGGACAGACCACCGGGGAGCTGTTTTTT. Protein sequence: CASSRGQTTGELFF.

The rearrangement uses TRBV27 and TRBJ2-2; 7 nucleotides match TRBD2. Germline CDR1 is MNHEY and CDR2 is SMNVEV (reference sequence). The ends lost 9 bases at V and 1 base at J; junction bases unmatched: 5. The CDR3 extends over 14 amino acids. The CDR3 nucleotides read TGTGCCAGTGGAGCGGGGATGAACACCGGGGAGCTGTTTTTT. Its protein product is CASGAGMNTGELFF.

This clone was seen only a few times. The V call is TRBV5-6, the J call TRBJ1-2; weak D call: TRBD1 (6 bases). The length of the CDR3 is 14 residues. V shed 1 base and J shed 2 bases, with 9 bases lying between them. Germline lookup yields CDR1 SGHDT and CDR2 YYEEEE. This CDR3 is CASSLRTANYGYTF. CDR3 nucleotides: TGTGCCAGCAGCTTGCGGACAGCGAACTATGGCTACACCTTC.

The gene calls are TRBV14 and TRBJ2-7; 7 nucleotides line up with TRBD1. Germline trimming cut 5 bases from V and 4 bases from J; bases unmatched to any gene: 8. The CDR3 contains 14 residues. Germline assignment: CDR1 SGHDN and CDR2 FVKESK. This CDR3 is CASSEATGRYEQYF. As DNA, the CDR3 is TGTGCCAGCAGCGAAGCGACAGGGCGATACGAGCAGTACTTC.

This chain links TRBV6-4 with TRBJ2-1, with 10 bases aligning to TRBD1. The CDR3 extends over 15 amino acids. The V segment lost 5 bases and the J segment 8 bases; nucleotides outside the gene matches: 9. CDR1 and CDR2 from the germline V gene are MRHNA and SNTAGT. The CDR3 is CASSMDRGATDEQFF. The CDR3 nucleotides are TGTGCCAGCAGTATGGACAGGGGGGCCACGGATGAGCAGTTCTTC.